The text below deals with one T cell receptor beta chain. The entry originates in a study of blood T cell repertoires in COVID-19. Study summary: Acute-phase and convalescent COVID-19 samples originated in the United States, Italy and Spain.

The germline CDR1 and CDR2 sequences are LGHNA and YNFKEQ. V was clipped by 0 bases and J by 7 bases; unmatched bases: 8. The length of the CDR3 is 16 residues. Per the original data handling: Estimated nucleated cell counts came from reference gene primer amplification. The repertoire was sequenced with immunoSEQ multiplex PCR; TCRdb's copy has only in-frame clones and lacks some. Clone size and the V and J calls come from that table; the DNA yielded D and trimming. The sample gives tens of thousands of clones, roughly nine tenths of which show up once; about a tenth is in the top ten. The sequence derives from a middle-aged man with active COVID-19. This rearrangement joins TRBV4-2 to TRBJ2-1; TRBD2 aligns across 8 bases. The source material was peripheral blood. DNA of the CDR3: TGTGCCAGCAGCCAAGAAGGTAGCGGGAATGTGAATGAGCAGTTCTTC. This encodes CASSQEGSGNVNEQFF.